This T cell receptor (beta chain) was captured in a study of CD8+ T cells in alopecia areata. Looking at the study overall: Those patients who were treated received oral tofacitinib, which was given at 5 to 10 mg twice daily for moderate-to-severe alopecia areata.

The CDR3 spans 16 residues. Germline CDR1 is SGHRS and CDR2 is YFSETQ. With 0 bases removed from V and 5 bases from J, the gap between germline ends came to 14 bases. Sequencing templates came from extracted RNA that was reverse transcribed into cDNA. Profiling relied on immunoSEQ multiplex PCR, and the TCRdb table lists in-frame clones only, not all of them. The repertoire consists of 100,000 to 150,000 clones, with about 57% occurring once and the leading ten covering 4.5% to 5.5%. Researchers gathered lesional scalp punch biopsies and peripheral blood from patients with alopecia areata. Cell sorting was applied to PBMCs, and CD4+ and CD8+ T cells were collected.

The V gene is TRBV5-1, the J gene TRBJ2-2; a possible D gene is TRBD2 (6 bases). The clonotype comes from a human donor with alopecia areata. Sample: CD4+ T cells sorted from blood, taken at week 0. CDR3 protein: CASSLGYGSWTGELFF. The CDR3 nucleotides are TGCGCCAGCAGCTTGGGCTACGGGAGTTGGACCGGGGAGCTGTTTTTT. The full variable domain, with the rest looked up from reference TRBV5-1 and TRBJ2-2, is KAGVTQTPRYLIKTRGQQVTLSCSPISGHRSVSWYQQTPGQGLQFLFEYFSETQRNKGNFPGRFSGRQFSNSRSEMNVSTLELGDSALYLCASSLGYGSWTGELFFGEGSRLTVL.